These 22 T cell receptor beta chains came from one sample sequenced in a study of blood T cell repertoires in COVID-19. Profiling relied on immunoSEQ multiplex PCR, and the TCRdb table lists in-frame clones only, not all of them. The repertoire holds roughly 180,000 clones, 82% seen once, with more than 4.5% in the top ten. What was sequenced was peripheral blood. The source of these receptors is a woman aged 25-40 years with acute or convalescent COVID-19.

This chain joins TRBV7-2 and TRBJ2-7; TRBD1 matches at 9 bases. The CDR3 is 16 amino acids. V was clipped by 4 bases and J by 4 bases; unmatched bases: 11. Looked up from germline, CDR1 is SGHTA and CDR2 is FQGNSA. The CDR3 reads CASSSNTGTGLYEQYF. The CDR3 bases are TGTGCCAGCAGCTCAAACACCGGGACAGGGTTATACGAGCAGTACTTC.

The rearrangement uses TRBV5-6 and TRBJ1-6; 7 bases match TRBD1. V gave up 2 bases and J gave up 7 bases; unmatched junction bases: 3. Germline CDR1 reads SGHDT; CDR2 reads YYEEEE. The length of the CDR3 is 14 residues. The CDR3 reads CASSLLQGNSPLHF. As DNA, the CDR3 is TGTGCCAGCAGCTTATTACAGGGGAATTCACCCCTCCACTTT.

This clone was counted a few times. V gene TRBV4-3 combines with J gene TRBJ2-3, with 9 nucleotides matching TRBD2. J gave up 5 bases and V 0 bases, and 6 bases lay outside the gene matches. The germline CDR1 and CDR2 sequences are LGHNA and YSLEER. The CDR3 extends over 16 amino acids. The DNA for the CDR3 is TGCGCCAGCAGCCAAGAGGCGGGGGGGCATATAGATACGCAGTATTTT. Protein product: CASSQEAGGHIDTQYF.

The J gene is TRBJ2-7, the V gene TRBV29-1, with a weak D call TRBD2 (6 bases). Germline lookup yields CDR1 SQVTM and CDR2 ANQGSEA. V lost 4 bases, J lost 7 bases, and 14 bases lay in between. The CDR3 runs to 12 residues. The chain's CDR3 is CSVGFGGGEQYF. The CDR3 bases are TGCAGCGTTGGGTTTGGGGGAGGTGAGCAGTACTTC.

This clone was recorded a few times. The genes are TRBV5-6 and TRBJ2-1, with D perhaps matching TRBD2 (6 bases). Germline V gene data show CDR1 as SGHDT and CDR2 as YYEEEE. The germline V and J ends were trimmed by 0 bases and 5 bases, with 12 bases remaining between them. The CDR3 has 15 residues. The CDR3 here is CASSLELANHNEQFF. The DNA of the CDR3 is TGTGCCAGCAGCTTGGAACTAGCCAACCACAATGAGCAGTTCTTC.

Here the CDR3 reads CASSDGDVYGYTF. The CDR3 DNA sequence: TGTGCCAGCAGTGACGGGGATGTGTATGGCTACACCTTC. This chain links TRBV2 with TRBJ1-2; D call uncertain. Trimming stripped 3 bases from V and 5 bases from J, with 10 bases between. Germline assignment: CDR1 SNHLY and CDR2 FYNNEI. There are 13 residues in the CDR3.

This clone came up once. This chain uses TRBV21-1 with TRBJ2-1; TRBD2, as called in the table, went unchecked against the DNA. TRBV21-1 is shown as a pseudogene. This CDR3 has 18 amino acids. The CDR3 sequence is CASSKGYQRGSSYNEQFF. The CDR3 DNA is TGTGCCAGCAGCAAAGGCTACCAGCGGGGCAGCTCCTACAATGAGCAGTTCTTC.

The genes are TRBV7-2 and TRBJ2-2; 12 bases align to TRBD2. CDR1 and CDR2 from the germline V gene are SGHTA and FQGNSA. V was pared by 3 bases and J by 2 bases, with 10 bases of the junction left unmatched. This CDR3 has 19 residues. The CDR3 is CASSFTAGLAGPNTGELFF. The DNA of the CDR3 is TGTGCCAGCAGCTTTACCGCTGGACTAGCGGGACCCAACACCGGGGAGCTGTTTTTT.

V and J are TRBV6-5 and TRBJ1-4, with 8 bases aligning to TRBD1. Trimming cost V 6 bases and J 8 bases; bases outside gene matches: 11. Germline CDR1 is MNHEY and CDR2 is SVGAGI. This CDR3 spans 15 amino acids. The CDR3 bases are TGTGCCAGCAGCCAGCGCGACAGGGGAGAGGAAAAACTGTTTTTT. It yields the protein CASSQRDRGEEKLFF.

The CDR3 reads CSVSTGTSGYNEQFF. The CDR3 DNA sequence: TGCAGCGTCTCTACCGGGACTAGCGGGTACAATGAGCAGTTCTTC. The chain joins TRBV29-1 to TRBJ2-1; TRBD2 matches at 12 bases. The CDR3 has 15 amino acids. The germline V gene encodes CDR1 SQVTM and CDR2 ANQGSEA. V was pared by 6 bases and J by 4 bases, with 7 bases of the junction left unmatched.

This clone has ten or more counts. CDR3 in amino acids: CASSSRAQGGSTYGYTF. CDR3 coding DNA: TGTGCCAGCAGCTCCCGCGCCCAGGGCGGATCTACCTATGGCTACACCTTC. J is TRBJ1-2 and V is TRBV7-2; TRBD1 is a possible D gene (5 bases). Germline V gene sequence: CDR1 SGHTA, CDR2 FQGNSA. The CDR3 extends over 17 amino acids. V was shortened by 4 bases and J by 4 bases, with 22 bases between the two germline ends.

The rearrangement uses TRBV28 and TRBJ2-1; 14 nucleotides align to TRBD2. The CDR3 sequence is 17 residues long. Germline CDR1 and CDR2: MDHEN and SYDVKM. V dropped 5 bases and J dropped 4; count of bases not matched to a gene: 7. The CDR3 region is CASSAQGLAGGYNEQFF. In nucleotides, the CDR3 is TGTGCCAGCAGTGCACAAGGACTAGCGGGAGGTTACAATGAGCAGTTCTTC.

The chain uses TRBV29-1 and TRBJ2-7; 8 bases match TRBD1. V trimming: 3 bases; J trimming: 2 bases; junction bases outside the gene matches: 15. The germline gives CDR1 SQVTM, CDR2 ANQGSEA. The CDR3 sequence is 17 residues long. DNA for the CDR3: TGCAGCGTTGAGTTCCGTAACAGGGGGTCCCTTCCCTACGAGCAGTACTTC. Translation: CSVEFRNRGSLPYEQYF.

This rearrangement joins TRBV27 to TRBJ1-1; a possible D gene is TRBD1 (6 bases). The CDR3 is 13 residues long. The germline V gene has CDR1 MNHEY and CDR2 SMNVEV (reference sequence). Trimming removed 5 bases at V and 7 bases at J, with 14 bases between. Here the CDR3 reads CASSLTPRGEAFF. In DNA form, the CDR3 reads TGTGCCAGCAGTCTAACCCCCAGGGGTGAAGCTTTCTTT.

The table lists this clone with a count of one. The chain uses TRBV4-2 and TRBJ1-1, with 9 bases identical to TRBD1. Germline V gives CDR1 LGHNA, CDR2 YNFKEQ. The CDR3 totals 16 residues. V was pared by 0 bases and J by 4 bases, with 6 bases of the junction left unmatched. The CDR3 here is CASSQDTGGRSTEAFF. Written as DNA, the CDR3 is TGTGCCAGCAGCCAAGATACAGGGGGCAGAAGCACTGAAGCTTTCTTT.

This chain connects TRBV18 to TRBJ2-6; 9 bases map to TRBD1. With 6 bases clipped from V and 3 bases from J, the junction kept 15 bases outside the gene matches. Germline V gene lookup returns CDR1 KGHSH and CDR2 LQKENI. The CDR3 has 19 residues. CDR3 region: CASSPLSGTGFFGANVLTF. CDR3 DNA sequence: TGTGCCAGCTCCCCCCTGAGTGGGACAGGGTTCTTTGGGGCCAACGTCCTGACTTTC.

Here the CDR3 reads CASSYGLAGVPVV. The CDR3, as DNA: TGTGCCAGCAGTTATGGACTAGCGGGGGTACCAGTCGTC. The rearrangement links TRBV12-3 or TRBV12-4 to TRBJ2-7; 13 bases fit TRBD2. The CDR3 runs to 13 residues.

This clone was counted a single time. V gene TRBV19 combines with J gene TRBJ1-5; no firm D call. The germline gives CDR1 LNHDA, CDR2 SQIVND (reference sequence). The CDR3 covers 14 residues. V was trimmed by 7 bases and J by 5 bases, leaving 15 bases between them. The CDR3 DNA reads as TGTGCCAGTAATCCGGGATCACTCTATCAGCCCCAGCATTTT. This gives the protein CASNPGSLYQPQHF.

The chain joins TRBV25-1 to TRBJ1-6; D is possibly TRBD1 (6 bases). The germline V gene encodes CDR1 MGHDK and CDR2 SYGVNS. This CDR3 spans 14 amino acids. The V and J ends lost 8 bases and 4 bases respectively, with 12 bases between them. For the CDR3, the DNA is TGTGCCAGCGCAGGGGCGAGATATAATTCACCCCTCCACTTT. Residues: CASAGARYNSPLHF.

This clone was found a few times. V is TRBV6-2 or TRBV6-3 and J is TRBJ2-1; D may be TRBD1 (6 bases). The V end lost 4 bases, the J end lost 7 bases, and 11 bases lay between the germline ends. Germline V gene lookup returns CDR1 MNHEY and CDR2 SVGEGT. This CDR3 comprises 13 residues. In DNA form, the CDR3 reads TGTGCCAGCAGTTTGTTTCAGGGGAATGAGCAGTTCTTC. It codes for CASSLFQGNEQFF.

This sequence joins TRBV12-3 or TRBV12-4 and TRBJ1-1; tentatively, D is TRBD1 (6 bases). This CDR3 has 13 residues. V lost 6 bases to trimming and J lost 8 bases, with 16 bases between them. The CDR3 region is CASSRTVGYEAFF. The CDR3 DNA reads TGTGCCAGCAGCCGGACAGTTGGTTACGAAGCTTTCTTT.

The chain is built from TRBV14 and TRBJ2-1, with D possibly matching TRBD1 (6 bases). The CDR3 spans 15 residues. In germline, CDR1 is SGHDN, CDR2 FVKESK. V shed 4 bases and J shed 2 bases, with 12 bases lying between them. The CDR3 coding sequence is TGTGCCAGCAGCCCGTTCAGGGGCCCCTACAATGAGCAGTTCTTC. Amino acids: CASSPFRGPYNEQFF.